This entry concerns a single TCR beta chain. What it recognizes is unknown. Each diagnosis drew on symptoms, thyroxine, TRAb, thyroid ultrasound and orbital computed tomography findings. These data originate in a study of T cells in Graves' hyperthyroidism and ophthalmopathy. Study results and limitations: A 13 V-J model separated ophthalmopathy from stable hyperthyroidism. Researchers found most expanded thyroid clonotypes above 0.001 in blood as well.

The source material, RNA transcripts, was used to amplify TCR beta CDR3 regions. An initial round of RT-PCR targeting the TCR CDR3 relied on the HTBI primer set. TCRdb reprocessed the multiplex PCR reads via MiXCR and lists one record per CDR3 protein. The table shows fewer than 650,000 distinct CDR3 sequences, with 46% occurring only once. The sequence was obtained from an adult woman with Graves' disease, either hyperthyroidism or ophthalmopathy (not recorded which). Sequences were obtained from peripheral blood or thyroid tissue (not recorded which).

The CDR3: CATSGGAYQETQYF. The CDR3 nucleotides are TGTGCCACCAGTGGGGGGGCTTACCAAGAGACCCAGTACTTC. The rearrangement uses TRBV24-1 and TRBJ2-5; D might be TRBD1 or TRBD2, each matching 6 bases. CDR1 is KGHDR and CDR2 is SFDVKD in the germline V gene. The germline V and J ends were trimmed by 5 bases and 0 bases, with 9 bases remaining between them. CDR3 size: 14 residues.